This TCR beta chain was profiled in a study of T cell responses to AZD1222 COVID-19 vaccine. Study details: Analyses pooled second doses at about 4 or about 12 weeks. Broader study findings: Sampled repertoires all dated from after the peak T cell response. The donor group comprised mostly white British people and more females; the analysis possibly underestimated clonal diversity. Spike-specific TCR breadth and depth were elevated following two AZD1222 doses.

Trimming took 5 bases from V and 0 from J; bases not matched to a gene: 6. Germline values: CDR1 LNHDA, CDR2 SQIVND (reference sequence). This CDR3 spans 17 amino acids. The repertoire was sequenced with immunoSEQ multiplex PCR; TCRdb's copy has only in-frame clones and lacks some. Of 90,000 to 150,000 clones detected, approximately 85% appear once; the ten largest clones hold 5% to 7%. On this clone itself: Antigen unknown.

The specimen was peripheral blood, collected on day 0 of AZD1222 vaccination. This TCR derives from an adult in good health. The chain links TRBV19 to TRBJ1-5, with 11 bases that match TRBD1. For the CDR3, the DNA is TGTGCCAGTAGTCCCCGGGGACAGGGGGATAGCAATCAGCCCCAGCATTTT. Encoded protein: CASSPRGQGDSNQPQHF.